These 3 T cell receptor beta chains came from one sample sequenced in a study of T cell responses to AZD1222 COVID-19 vaccine. TCRdb's table, derived via immunoSEQ multiplex PCR, lists solely in-frame clones and lacks some. This table has about 150,000 clones, approximately 92% appearing once. The sample in question was peripheral blood, obtained on day 0 of AZD1222 vaccination. The receptors shown here come from an adult in good health.

The chain carries TRBV19 and TRBJ2-2, with D possibly matching TRBD2 (6 bases). This CDR3 contains 14 residues. The V gene's germline CDR1 is LNHDA and CDR2 SQIVND (reference sequence). V shed 7 bases and J shed 4 bases, with 13 bases lying between them. In DNA, the CDR3 is TGTGCCAGTAAGGGCGGGGTTCGCACCGGGGAGCTGTTTTTT. Translating it yields CASKGGVRTGELFF.

The genes are TRBV11-2 and TRBJ1-2; 8 bases map to TRBD1. Germline trimming cut 1 base from V and 4 bases from J; bases unmatched to any gene: 5. The germline CDR1 and CDR2 sequences are SGHAT and FQNNGV. The CDR3 runs 15 residues. CDR3 sequence (DNA): TGTGCCAGCAGCTTAGTGGACAGGGAGGGCTATGGCTACACCTTC. It encodes CASSLVDREGYGYTF.

J is TRBJ2-7 and V is TRBV3-1 (or the pseudogene TRBV3-2), with D tentatively TRBD2 (5 bases). Per the germline V gene, CDR1 is LGHDT and CDR2 is YNNKEL (reference sequence). The CDR3 loop spans 13 amino acids. Trimming pared 4 bases from V and 2 bases from J, leaving 9 bases between. The CDR3 sequence: CASSPTGTYEQYF. The CDR3 region has the DNA TGTGCCAGCAGCCCCACCGGGACCTACGAGCAGTACTTC.